This TCR beta chain is drawn from a study of OX40 agonist ivuxolimab in advanced cancers. As for the study in general: Males comprised 82.7% of the group, whose mean age was about 62 years (range about 23 to 80).

Looked up from germline, CDR1 is SEHNR and CDR2 is FQNEAQ (reference sequence). This CDR3 is built from 15 residues. The V and J ends lost 3 bases and 2 bases, in that order; junction bases with no gene match: 6. For this clone: What it recognizes is unknown.

Findings of the study overall: Some of the nonresponding patients also showed low levels of normalized T-cell clonal expansion.

The method was immunoSEQ multiplex PCR; TCRdb's version includes in-frame clones alone and lacks a portion of them. The table shows fewer than 80,000 clones, with over 75% occurring only once. The J gene is TRBJ2-7, the V gene TRBV7-9; TRBD1 aligns across 8 bases. This clonotype originated in an adult with an advanced solid tumor such as melanoma, head and neck, liver or kidney cancer. The source material was CD4+ or CD8+ T cells sorted from blood, sampled in a trial of the OX40 agonist ivuxolimab. The CDR3 protein is CASSFDLQGAYEQYF. The CDR3 DNA is TGTGCCAGCAGCTTCGATCTACAGGGGGCCTACGAGCAGTACTTC.